The 32 T cell receptor beta chains in this list originate from one sample, sequenced in a study of T-cell memory formation after mild COVID-19. Each CDR3 protein gets one entry after TCRdb re-called the 5' RACE reads with MiXCR. In the table there are about 290,000 distinct CDR3 sequences, approximately 15% of which are singletons. The sequencing sample was made of PBMCs or a T cell subset sorted from them (not recorded which). These receptors all stem from a man aged 18 to 30 who had mild COVID-19 (a few samples of this study predate the infection). Cell type and time point are not known.

This clonotype was observed a handful of times. CDR3 amino acids: CASSSITGDQSYGYTF. The CDR3 nucleotides read TGCGCCAGCAGCTCAATCACAGGGGATCAATCCTATGGCTACACCTTC. This chain uses TRBV5-1 with TRBJ1-2; 7 bases fit TRBD1. The V gene's germline CDR1 is SGHRS and CDR2 YFSETQ. With 3 bases clipped from V and 4 bases from J, the junction kept 12 bases outside the gene matches. The CDR3 sequence is 16 residues long.

This clonotype has a handful of counts. The rearrangement uses TRBV5-1 and TRBJ2-5, with 7 bases matching TRBD1. J gave up 5 bases and V 5 bases, and 9 bases lay outside the gene matches. From germline, CDR1 is SGHRS and CDR2 YFSETQ. The CDR3 covers 14 residues. The CDR3 DNA reads TGCGCCAGCAGGGGACAGTTGCTAGGGGAGACCCAGTACTTC. Its translation: CASRGQLLGETQYF.

V usage is TRBV7-3 and J usage is TRBJ2-3, with TRBD1 identical over 9 bases. V lost 4 bases, J lost 0 bases, and 5 bases stayed unmatched. This CDR3 spans 16 amino acids. Germline loops: CDR1 SGHTA, CDR2 FQGTGA. The CDR3 DNA reads as TGTGCCAGCAGCTCGTCCGGGACAGGGAGCACAGATACGCAGTATTTT. This encodes CASSSSGTGSTDTQYF.

This clonotype was seen a handful of times. The chain joins TRBV25-1 to TRBJ2-7; no definite D call. The CDR3 totals 13 residues. Trimming took 8 bases from V and 0 from J, leaving 11 bases between them. Looked up from germline, CDR1 is MGHDK and CDR2 is SYGVNS. DNA for the CDR3: TGTGCCAGCGGCTTTATTAGCTCCTACGAGCAGTACGTC. Amino acid sequence: CASGFISSYEQYV.

There are a few counts of this clonotype. This chain joins TRBV25-1 and TRBJ2-3, with D possibly matching TRBD2 (6 bases). Germline CDR1 MGHDK, CDR2 SYGVNS. The CDR3 length is 12 residues. The ends were cut back, 7 bases at V and 9 bases at J, with 14 bases in the middle. The CDR3 DNA follows: TGTGCCAGCATGGGGGGAAAAAGAACGCAGTATTTT. Translating gives CASMGGKRTQYF.

In its sample, this clonotype was seen a few times. The chain has TRBV2 and TRBJ2-7, with D tentatively TRBD2 (6 bases). The CDR3 contains 15 residues. V shed 6 bases and J shed 2 bases, with 17 bases lying between them. Germline V gene lookup returns CDR1 SNHLY and CDR2 FYNNEI. The CDR3 nucleotides are TGTGCCAGCAGAACCGGGACTGAGGATACCTACGAGCAGTACTTC. It yields the protein CASRTGTEDTYEQYF. The variable domain in full, completed from reference TRBV2 and TRBJ2-7, reads EPEVTQTPSHQVTQMGQEVILRCVPISNHLYFYWYRQILGQKVEFLVSFYNNEISEKSEIFDDQFSVERPDGSNFTLKIRSTKLEDSAMYFCASRTGTEDTYEQYFGPGTRLTVT.

The V gene is TRBV29-1, the J gene TRBJ2-3; D gene ambiguous. Germline V CDR1 and CDR2: SQVTM, ANQGSEA. The CDR3 has 12 residues. The ends were cut back, 7 bases at V and 0 bases at J, with 8 bases in the middle. CDR3 sequence (DNA): TGCAGCGGATTTGACAGCACAGATACGCAGTATTTT. Translated: CSGFDSTDTQYF.

CDR3 sequence: CASSRPPGTTEAFF. Here the CDR3 DNA reads TGTGCCAGCAGCCGACCCCCAGGGACGACTGAAGCTTTCTTT. The chain employs TRBV14 and TRBJ1-1; D might be TRBD1 (5 bases). The germline V gene has CDR1 SGHDN and CDR2 FVKESK. The CDR3 is 14 residues long. With 4 bases removed from V and 5 bases from J, the gap between germline ends came to 14 bases.

This clonotype was picked up many times. This sequence joins TRBV6-2 or TRBV6-3 and TRBJ2-7; D ambiguous. V shed 10 bases and J shed 3 bases, with 13 bases lying between them. Germline CDR1 MNHEY, CDR2 SVGEGT. The CDR3 spans 12 residues. DNA of the CDR3: TGTGCCACTAGGCTTCCGGGCTACGAGCAGTACGTC. It encodes CATRLPGYEQYV.

V is TRBV7-2 and J is TRBJ1-3, with a possible D match to TRBD1 (5 bases). The V end was cut by 4 bases, the J end by 10 bases, with 11 bases between. The CDR3 is 12 amino acids. Germline CDR1 SGHTA, CDR2 FQGNSA. CDR3 in DNA: TGTGCCAGCAGCTACCAGGGTACAACCATATATTTT. Translating gives CASSYQGTTIYF.

This clonotype was seen many times. The V call is TRBV5-1, the J call TRBJ2-3, with D possibly matching TRBD2 (5 bases). Germline loops: CDR1 SGHRS, CDR2 YFSETQ. V lost 4 bases, J lost 2 bases, and 11 bases lay in between. The CDR3 has 14 residues. CDR3 nucleotide sequence: TGCGCCAGCAGCCCGGACGGACTCACAGATACGCAGTATTTT. It encodes CASSPDGLTDTQYF.

V usage is TRBV20-1 and J usage is TRBJ2-3; D gene unclear. Trimming shortened V by 3 bases and J by 6 bases, and 16 bases separated the two germline ends. This CDR3 is 14 amino acids long. The germline gives CDR1 DFQATT, CDR2 SNEGSKA (reference sequence). This CDR3 is CSARVRYGSDTQYF. Written as DNA, the CDR3 is TGCAGTGCTAGGGTTCGGTACGGGTCGGATACGCAGTATTTT.

This clonotype came up a few times. In DNA form, the CDR3 reads TGCAGTGGGACACAACCAACCGGGGAGCTGTTTTTT. Encoded protein: CSGTQPTGELFF. The rearrangement joins TRBV20-1 to TRBJ2-2; weak D call: TRBD1 (5 bases). Trimming stripped 7 bases from V and 5 bases from J, with 11 bases between. This CDR3 has 12 residues. The germline CDR1 and CDR2 sequences are DFQATT and SNEGSKA (reference sequence).

The genes are TRBV20-1 and TRBJ1-5, with D unclear. Deletions cut 5 bases from V and 0 bases from J, with 14 bases between. Germline CDR1 and CDR2: DFQATT and SNEGSKA (reference sequence). The length of the CDR3 is 15 residues. CDR3 sequence reads: CSALSSLNSNQPQHF. CDR3 sequence (DNA): TGCAGTGCTTTGAGTTCACTGAATAGCAATCAGCCCCAGCATTTT.

This chain connects TRBV6-1 to TRBJ1-2, with D unclear. Trimming shortened V by 5 bases and J by 2 bases, and 6 bases separated the two germline ends. This CDR3 has 12 residues. In germline, CDR1 is MNHNS, CDR2 SASEGT. The CDR3 DNA is TGTGCCAGCAGTTTACCCAACTATGGCTACACCTTC. Protein sequence: CASSLPNYGYTF.

In its sample, this clonotype was seen a few times. The chain carries TRBV7-9 and TRBJ1-1; D not resolved. CDR1 is SEHNR and CDR2 is FQNEAQ in the germline V gene (reference sequence). Trimming shortened V by 4 bases and J by 4 bases, and 4 bases separated the two germline ends. This CDR3 is built from 11 residues. This chain's CDR3 is CASSSLTEAFF. The CDR3 nucleotides are TGTGCCAGCAGCTCCCTCACTGAAGCTTTCTTT.

The rearrangement uses TRBV13 and TRBJ2-7; TRBD1 might be the D (5 bases). The CDR3 totals 13 residues. Trimming cost V 3 bases and J 9 bases, with 15 bases left between them. CDR1 and CDR2 from the germline V gene are PRHDT and FYEKMQ (reference sequence). The chain's CDR3 is CASSFTGEPGQYF. In DNA, the CDR3 is TGTGCCAGCAGCTTTACAGGAGAGCCTGGGCAGTACTTC.

This clonotype occurred a few times. The genes are TRBV9 and TRBJ1-2; tentative D call: TRBD1 (5 bases). The CDR3 is made up of 15 amino acids. The germline CDR1 and CDR2 sequences are SGDLS and YYNGEE. Trimming took off 1 base at V and 7 bases at J, with 17 bases between the two ends. CDR3 in DNA: TGTGCCAGCAGCGTACATTTGGTCAGGGAGAGTGGCTACACCTTC. It yields the protein CASSVHLVRESGYTF.

This chain joins TRBV5-4 and TRBJ1-4, with D possibly TRBD1 on 5 matching bases. Germline lookup yields CDR1 SGHNT and CDR2 YYREEE (reference sequence). Trimming took 2 bases from V and 11 from J, leaving 16 bases between them. The CDR3 covers 14 residues. CDR3 amino acids: CASSLTGSNEKLFF. Written as DNA, the CDR3 is TGTGCCAGCAGCTTAACAGGCTCAAACGAGAAACTGTTTTTT.

The sample holds a few counts of this clonotype. V usage is TRBV10-2 and J usage is TRBJ2-3; 8 bases fit TRBD2. The germline V gene has CDR1 WSHSY and CDR2 SAAADI. The CDR3 is made up of 16 amino acids. The ends lost 6 bases at V and 2 bases at J; junction bases unmatched: 10. The chain's CDR3 is CASRELAGGLTDTQYF. CDR3 DNA: TGCGCCAGCAGGGAGCTGGCGGGGGGACTCACAGATACGCAGTATTTT.

The chain links TRBV10-3 to TRBJ1-4; 8 positions match TRBD1. The CDR3 length is 15 residues. Trimming took 6 bases from V and 7 from J; bases not matched to a gene: 10. CDR1 and CDR2 (germline): ENHRY, SYGVKD. The CDR3 coding sequence is TGTGCCATCAGCGAATCGACAGGGGCAGCTGAAAAACTGTTTTTT. Protein: CAISESTGAAEKLFF.

The rearrangement uses TRBV4-1 and TRBJ2-3; maybe TRBD1 (6 bases). Germline CDR1 and CDR2: MGHRA and YSYEKL. The CDR3 length is 16 residues. V was pared by 4 bases and J by 0 bases, with 14 bases between. The CDR3 here is CASSLGQHSSTDTQYF. In nucleotides, the CDR3 is TGCGCCAGCAGCCTAGGACAGCACTCTAGCACAGATACGCAGTATTTT.

This clonotype was observed a handful of times. The chain employs TRBV11-2 and TRBJ2-5, with D maybe TRBD1 (7 bases). Trimming removed 5 bases at V and 6 bases at J, with 19 bases between. The length of the CDR3 is 15 residues. Per the germline V gene, CDR1 is SGHAT and CDR2 is FQNNGV. For the CDR3, the DNA is TGTGCCAGCAGCACCCCGAAGGGGGCGGGGAAGACCCAGTACTTC. It yields the protein CASSTPKGAGKTQYF.

The table lists this clonotype with a few counts. The CDR3 DNA reads as TGCGCCAGCAGCTTGTATCTTAGTTCCGGGGCTACGCAGTATTTT. Protein product: CASSLYLSSGATQYF. The rearrangement links TRBV5-1 to TRBJ2-3; tentatively, D is TRBD1 or TRBD2 (5 bases each). V gave up 1 base and J gave up 8 bases, with 17 bases separating them. This CDR3 comprises 15 residues. Germline CDR1 SGHRS, CDR2 YFSETQ.

This clonotype turned up a few times. The chain employs TRBV12-3 or TRBV12-4 and TRBJ2-7; perhaps TRBD2 as D (6 bases). This CDR3 comprises 14 residues. The ends were cut back, 6 bases at V and 2 bases at J, with 14 bases in the middle. CDR3 in DNA: TGTGCCAGCAGCCCCGGGGGAGGACCCTACGAGCAGTACTTC. Its translation: CASSPGGGPYEQYF.

This clonotype has only a few counts. The genes are TRBV6-6 and TRBJ2-2; 9 bases match TRBD1. V lost 4 bases to trimming and J lost 13 bases; unmatched junction nucleotides: 13. The germline CDR1 and CDR2 sequences are MNHNY and SVGAGI (reference sequence). The CDR3 runs 15 residues. The CDR3 region has the DNA TGTGCCAGCAGTTCACTAGTAACAGGGGGCGCATGGCTGTTTTTT. It specifies CASSSLVTGGAWLFF.

This clonotype was seen a handful of times. This chain uses TRBV24-1 with TRBJ2-5; D might be TRBD1 (6 bases). The V end was cut by 9 bases, the J end by 6 bases, with 16 bases between. The CDR3 covers 13 residues. Germline-derived CDR1 and CDR2 are KGHDR and SFDVKD. In DNA form, the CDR3 reads TGTGCCACCGGGGAGTCCAGGGGAAAGACCCAGTACTTC. It specifies CATGESRGKTQYF.

V is TRBV4-2 and J is TRBJ1-3; no definite D call. This CDR3 spans 14 amino acids. Germline lookup yields CDR1 LGHNA and CDR2 YNFKEQ. V was cut by 2 bases and J by 0 bases, with 5 bases left in between. The CDR3 loop reads CASSQTDSGNTIYF. CDR3 nucleotide sequence: TGTGCCAGCAGCCAAACAGACTCTGGAAACACCATATATTTT.

For the CDR3, the DNA is TGCAGCGTTGATGGACAGGGAGAGGAGACCCAGTACTTC. Encoded protein: CSVDGQGEETQYF. The V call is TRBV29-1, the J call TRBJ2-5; 8 bases align to TRBD1. The CDR3 runs to 13 residues. V dropped 3 bases and J dropped 5; count of bases not matched to a gene: 5. Germline CDR1 is SQVTM and CDR2 is ANQGSEA.

This clonotype came up a few times. The chain has TRBV7-3 and TRBJ2-3, with 11 bases identical to TRBD2. From germline, CDR1 is SGHTA and CDR2 FQGTGA. Losses at the gene ends were 0 bases for V and 9 bases for J; bases not matched to a gene: 11. The CDR3 runs 17 residues. The CDR3 protein is CASSLTGLAASWGTQYF. CDR3 sequence (DNA): TGTGCCAGCAGCTTAACGGGACTAGCGGCGTCTTGGGGGACGCAGTATTTT.

The chain combines TRBV6-2 or TRBV6-3 with TRBJ2-7; tentative D call: TRBD2 (6 bases). This CDR3 is built from 16 residues. With 0 bases removed from V and 6 bases from J, the gap between germline ends came to 18 bases. Germline V gene lookup returns CDR1 MNHEY and CDR2 SVGEGT. The CDR3 here is CASSYSTRDRGSEQYV. The DNA of the CDR3 is TGTGCCAGCAGTTACTCGACCCGAGACCGGGGGAGCGAGCAGTACGTC.

This clonotype turned up a few times. The rearrangement links TRBV14 to TRBJ1-2; D remains ambiguous. Trimming took off 0 bases at V and 5 bases at J, with 10 bases between the two ends. The CDR3 is 14 amino acids. Germline CDR1 SGHDN, CDR2 FVKESK. The CDR3 reads CASSQDGLSYGYTF. In DNA form, the CDR3 reads TGTGCCAGCAGCCAAGATGGACTCTCGTATGGCTACACCTTC.